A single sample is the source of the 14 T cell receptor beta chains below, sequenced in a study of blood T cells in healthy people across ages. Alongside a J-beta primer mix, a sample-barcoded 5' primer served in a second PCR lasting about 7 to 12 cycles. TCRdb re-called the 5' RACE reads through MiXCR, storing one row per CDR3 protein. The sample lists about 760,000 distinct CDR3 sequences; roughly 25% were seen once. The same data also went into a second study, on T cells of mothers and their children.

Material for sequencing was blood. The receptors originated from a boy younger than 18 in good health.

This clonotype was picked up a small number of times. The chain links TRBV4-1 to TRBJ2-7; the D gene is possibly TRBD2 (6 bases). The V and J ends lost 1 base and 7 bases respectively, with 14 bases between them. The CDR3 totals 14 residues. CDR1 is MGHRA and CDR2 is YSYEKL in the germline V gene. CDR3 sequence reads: CASSQGGLSEEQYF. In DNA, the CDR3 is TGCGCCAGCAGCCAAGGGGGACTTAGCGAGGAGCAGTACTTC.

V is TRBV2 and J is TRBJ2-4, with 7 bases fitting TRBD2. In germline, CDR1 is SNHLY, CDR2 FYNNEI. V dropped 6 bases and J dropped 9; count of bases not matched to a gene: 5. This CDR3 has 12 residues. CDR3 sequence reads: CASRGDYGIQYF. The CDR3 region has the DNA TGTGCCAGCAGGGGGGACTACGGCATTCAGTACTTC.

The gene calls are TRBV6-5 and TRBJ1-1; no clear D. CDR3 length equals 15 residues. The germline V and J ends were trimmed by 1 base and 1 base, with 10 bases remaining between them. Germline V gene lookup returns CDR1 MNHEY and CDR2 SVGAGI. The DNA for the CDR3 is TGTGCCAGCAGTTACTATGGCGGTGGGAACACTGAAGCTTTCTTT. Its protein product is CASSYYGGGNTEAFF.

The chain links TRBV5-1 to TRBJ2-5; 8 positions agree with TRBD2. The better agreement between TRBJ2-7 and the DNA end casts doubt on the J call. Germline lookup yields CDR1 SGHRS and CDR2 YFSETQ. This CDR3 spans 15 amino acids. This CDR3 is CASSLVIAGSHEQYF. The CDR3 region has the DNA TGCGCCAGCAGCTTGGTAATAGCGGGAAGTCACGAGCAGTACTTC.

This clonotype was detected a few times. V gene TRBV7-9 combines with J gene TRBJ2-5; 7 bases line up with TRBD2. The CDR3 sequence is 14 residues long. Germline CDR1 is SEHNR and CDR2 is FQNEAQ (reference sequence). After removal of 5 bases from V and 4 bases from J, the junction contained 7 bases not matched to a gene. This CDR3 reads CASSRGLNGETQYF. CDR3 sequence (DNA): TGTGCCAGCAGCCGGGGACTAAATGGAGAGACCCAGTACTTC. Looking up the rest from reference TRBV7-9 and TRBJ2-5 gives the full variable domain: DTGVSQNPRHKITKRGQNVTFRCDPISEHNRLYWYRQTLGQGPEFLTYFQNEAQLEKSRLLSDRFSAERPKGSFSTLEIQRTEQGDSAMYLCASSRGLNGETQYFGPGTRLLVL.

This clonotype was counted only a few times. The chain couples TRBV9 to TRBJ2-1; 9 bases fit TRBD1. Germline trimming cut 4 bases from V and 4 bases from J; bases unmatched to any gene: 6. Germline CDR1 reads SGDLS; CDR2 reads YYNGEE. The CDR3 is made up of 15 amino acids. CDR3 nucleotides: TGTGCCAGCAGCTTCCGGGACAGGGAGTACAATGAGCAGTTCTTC. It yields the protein CASSFRDREYNEQFF.

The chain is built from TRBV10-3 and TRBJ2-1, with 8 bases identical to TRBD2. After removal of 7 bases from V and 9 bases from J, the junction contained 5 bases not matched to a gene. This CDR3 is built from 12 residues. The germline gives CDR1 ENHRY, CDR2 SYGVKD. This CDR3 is CAIMGGGLEQFF. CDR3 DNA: TGTGCCATCATGGGCGGGGGGCTTGAGCAGTTCTTC.

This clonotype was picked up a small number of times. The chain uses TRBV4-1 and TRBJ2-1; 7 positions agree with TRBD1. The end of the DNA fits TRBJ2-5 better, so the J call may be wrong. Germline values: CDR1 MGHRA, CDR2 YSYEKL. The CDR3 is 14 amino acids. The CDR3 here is CASSQNGQDETQYF. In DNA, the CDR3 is TGCGCCAGCAGCCAAAACGGACAGGATGAGACCCAGTACTTC.

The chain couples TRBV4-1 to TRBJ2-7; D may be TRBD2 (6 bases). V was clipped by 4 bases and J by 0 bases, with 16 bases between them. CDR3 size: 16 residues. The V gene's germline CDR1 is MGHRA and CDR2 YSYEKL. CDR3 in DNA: TGCGCCAGCAGCCCTAGAGCGGGTTCGAGCTCCTACGAGCAGTACTTC. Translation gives CASSPRAGSSSYEQYF.

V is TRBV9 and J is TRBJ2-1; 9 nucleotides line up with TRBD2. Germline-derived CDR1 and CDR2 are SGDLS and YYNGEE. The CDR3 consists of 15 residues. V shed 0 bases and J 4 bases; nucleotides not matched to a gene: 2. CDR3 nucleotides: TGTGCCAGCAGCGTAGGCGGGAGGGAGTACAATGAGCAGTTCTTC. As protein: CASSVGGREYNEQFF.

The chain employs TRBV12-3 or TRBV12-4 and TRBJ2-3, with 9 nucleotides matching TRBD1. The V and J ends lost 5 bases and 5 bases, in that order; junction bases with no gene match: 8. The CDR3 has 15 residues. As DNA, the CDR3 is TGTGCCAGCAGTATTCGTGGACAGGGGCAAGATACGCAGTATTTT. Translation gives CASSIRGQGQDTQYF.

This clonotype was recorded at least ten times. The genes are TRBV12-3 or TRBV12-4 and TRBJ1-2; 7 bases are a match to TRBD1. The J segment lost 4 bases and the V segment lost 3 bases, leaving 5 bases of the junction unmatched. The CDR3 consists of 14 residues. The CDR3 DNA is TGTGCCAGCAGTTTCATAGGGGGCCGCTATGGCTACACCTTC. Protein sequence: CASSFIGGRYGYTF.

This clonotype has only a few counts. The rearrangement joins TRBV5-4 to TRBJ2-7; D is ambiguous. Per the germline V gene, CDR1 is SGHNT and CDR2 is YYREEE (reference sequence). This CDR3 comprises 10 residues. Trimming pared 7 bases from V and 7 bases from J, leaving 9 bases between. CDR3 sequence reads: CASGRGEQYF. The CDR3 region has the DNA TGTGCCAGCGGACGAGGAGAGCAGTACTTC. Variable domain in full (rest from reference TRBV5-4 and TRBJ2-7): ETGVTQSPTHLIKTRGQQVTLRCSSQSGHNTVSWYQQALGQGPQFIFQYYREEENGRGNFPPRFSGLQFPNYSSELNVNALELDDSALYLCASGRGEQYFGPGTRLTVT.

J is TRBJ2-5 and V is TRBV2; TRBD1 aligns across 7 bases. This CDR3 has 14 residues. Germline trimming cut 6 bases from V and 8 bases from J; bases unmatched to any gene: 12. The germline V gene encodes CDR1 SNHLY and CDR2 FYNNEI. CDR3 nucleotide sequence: TGTGCCAGCAGCCGCACAGACAGGGACGGCACCCAGTACTTC. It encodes CASSRTDRDGTQYF.